The 2 T cell receptor beta chains below were found in one sample sequenced in a study of cytomegalovirus exposure and HLA in healthy donors. Primers for the PCR totalled 60 Vbeta and 13 Jbeta. Some clones are missing from TCRdb's copy, which holds only in-frame ones; the method was immunoSEQ multiplex PCR. This table has 95,000 to 150,000 clones, about 74% appearing once. The specimen sequenced was PBMCs. These receptors all come from a woman in her thirties or forties in good health and CMV-seropositive.

This sequence joins TRBV11-1 and TRBJ2-6; maybe TRBD1 (5 bases). Looked up from germline, CDR1 is SGHAT and CDR2 is FQDESV (reference sequence). V lost 3 bases, J lost 4 bases, and 13 bases lay in between. The CDR3 loop spans 16 amino acids. In nucleotides, the CDR3 is TGTGCCAGCAGCTTGGGGCCCATCTCAGGGGCCAACGTCCTGACTTTC. It encodes CASSLGPISGANVLTF.

The V call is TRBV6-5, the J call TRBJ1-2, with D possibly being TRBD1 (6 bases). Per germline, CDR1 MNHEY and CDR2 SVGAGI. This CDR3 has 13 residues. The germline V and J ends were trimmed by 6 bases and 4 bases, with 12 bases remaining between them. CDR3 bases: TGTGCCAGCAGCCCAGGGGATAGCTATGGCTACACCTTC. It specifies CASSPGDSYGYTF.